These 9 T cell receptor beta chains share one sample of origin, sequenced in a study of PD-1 blockade in classical Hodgkin lymphoma. The protocol was immunoSEQ multiplex PCR, while the TCRdb copy is restricted to in-frame clones and leaves out a portion. The data show about 29,000 clones, 85% to 90% seen once. Every one of the patients relapsed after autologous stem cell transplantation (brentuximab vedotin exposure was variable). CD4+ T cells were purified from thawed PBMCs by magnetic negative selection. Sequencing used CD4+ T cells from blood, obtained at baseline. The receptors come from a human donor with classical Hodgkin lymphoma.

This clone appeared a few times. This sequence joins TRBV6-1 and TRBJ1-1; the D gene is possibly TRBD1 (5 bases). This CDR3 comprises 13 residues. With 4 bases removed from V and 1 base from J, the gap between germline ends came to 7 bases. Germline-derived CDR1 and CDR2 are MNHNS and SASEGT. In DNA, the CDR3 is TGTGCCAGCAGTGGACAGACGAACACTGAAGCTTTCTTT. Protein: CASSGQTNTEAFF.

The chain uses TRBV2 and TRBJ2-7, with 9 bases fitting TRBD1. This CDR3 has 16 residues. Per the germline V gene, CDR1 is SNHLY and CDR2 is FYNNEI. J lost 6 bases, V lost 4 bases, and 13 bases had no gene match. The CDR3 sequence: CASSGDRVVLVSEQYF. The CDR3 bases are TGTGCCAGCAGTGGGGACAGGGTGGTTCTCGTCTCCGAGCAGTACTTC.

The V gene is TRBV4-3, the J gene TRBJ2-3; 10 nucleotides agree with TRBD2. In germline, CDR1 is LGHNA, CDR2 YSLEER. Trimming removed 4 bases from V and 2 bases from J; junction bases left unmatched: 9. This CDR3 comprises 17 residues. For the CDR3, the DNA is TGCGCCAGCAGCCCCTACCCGGGACTAGCGACCACAGATACGCAGTATTTT. Translation gives CASSPYPGLATTDTQYF.

This chain connects TRBV28 to TRBJ2-2, with D maybe TRBD1 (6 bases). The CDR3 loop spans 16 amino acids. Germline assignment: CDR1 MDHEN and CDR2 SYDVKM. Deletions cut 4 bases from V and 1 base from J, with 13 bases between. CDR3 coding DNA: TGTGCCAGCAGTTCGGACCGGACAGTGAACACCGGGGAGCTGTTTTTT. This encodes CASSSDRTVNTGELFF.

The chain has TRBV11-2 and TRBJ2-1; 9 positions match TRBD2. Germline-derived CDR1 and CDR2 are SGHAT and FQNNGV. V was clipped by 6 bases and J by 5 bases; unmatched bases: 5. This CDR3 contains 14 residues. The CDR3 is CASSHRLADNEQFF. The CDR3 region has the DNA TGTGCCAGCAGTCACCGACTAGCGGACAATGAGCAGTTCTTC.

This chain connects TRBV4-3 to TRBJ2-7; 9 nucleotides align to TRBD1. The V segment lost 0 bases and the J segment 3 bases; nucleotides outside the gene matches: 9. Per germline, CDR1 LGHNA and CDR2 YSLEER. The CDR3 sequence is 17 residues long. The CDR3 DNA sequence: TGCGCCAGCAGCCAAGAGATCCCGGGACAGGGACTCTACGAGCAGTACTTC. It specifies CASSQEIPGQGLYEQYF.

The J gene is TRBJ1-1, the V gene TRBV7-2; the match to TRBD1 covers 7 bases. Germline assignment: CDR1 SGHTA and CDR2 FQGNSA. With 4 bases clipped from V and 10 bases from J, the junction kept 18 bases outside the gene matches. This CDR3 is built from 16 residues. CDR3 sequence reads: CASSSTSSGTAGGAFF. The CDR3 bases are TGTGCCAGCAGCTCCACGTCCTCCGGGACAGCTGGGGGAGCTTTCTTT. Together with reference TRBV7-2 and TRBJ1-1, the CDR3 gives the full variable domain: GAGVSQSPSNKVTEKGKDVELRCDPISGHTALYWYRQSLGQGLEFLIYFQGNSAPDKSGLPSDRFSAERTGGSVSTLTIQRTQQEDSAVYLCASSSTSSGTAGGAFFGQGTRLTVV.

This chain links TRBV27 with TRBJ1-1; unclear D gene. Germline CDR1 and CDR2: MNHEY and SMNVEV (reference sequence). Trimming took 1 base from V and 0 from J, leaving 3 bases between them. The CDR3 loop spans 13 amino acids. In DNA form, the CDR3 reads TGTGCCAGCAGTTTATTTTTGAACACTGAAGCTTTCTTT. Residues: CASSLFLNTEAFF.

This rearrangement joins TRBV2 to TRBJ2-1; 8 positions match TRBD2. This CDR3 comprises 17 residues. J gave up 4 bases and V 2 bases, and 10 bases lay outside the gene matches. The germline gives CDR1 SNHLY, CDR2 FYNNEI. CDR3 DNA sequence: TGTGCCAGCAGTGAAAGCTACCCGGGAGGGCCTTACAATGAGCAGTTCTTC. Its protein product is CASSESYPGGPYNEQFF.